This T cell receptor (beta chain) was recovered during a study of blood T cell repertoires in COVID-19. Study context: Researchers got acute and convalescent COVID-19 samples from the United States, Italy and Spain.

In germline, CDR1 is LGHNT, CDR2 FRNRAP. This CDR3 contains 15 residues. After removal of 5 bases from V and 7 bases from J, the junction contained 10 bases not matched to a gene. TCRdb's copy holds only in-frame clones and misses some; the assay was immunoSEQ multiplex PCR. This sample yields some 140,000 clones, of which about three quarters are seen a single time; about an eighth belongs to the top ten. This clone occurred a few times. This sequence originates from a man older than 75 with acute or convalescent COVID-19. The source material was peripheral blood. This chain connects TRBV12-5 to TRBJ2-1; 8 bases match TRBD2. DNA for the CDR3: TGTGCTAGTGGTACAACCGCCGGGACTAGGAATGAGCAGTTCTTC. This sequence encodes CASGTTAGTRNEQFF.